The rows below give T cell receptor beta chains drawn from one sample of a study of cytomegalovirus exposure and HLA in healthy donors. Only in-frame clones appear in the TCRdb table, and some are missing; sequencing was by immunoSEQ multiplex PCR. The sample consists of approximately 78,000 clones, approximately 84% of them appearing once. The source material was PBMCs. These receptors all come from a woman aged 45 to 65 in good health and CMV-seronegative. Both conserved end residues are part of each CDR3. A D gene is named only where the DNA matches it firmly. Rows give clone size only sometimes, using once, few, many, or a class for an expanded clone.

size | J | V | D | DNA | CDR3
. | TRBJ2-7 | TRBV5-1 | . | TGCGCCAGCAGCTTGACGGACATACTTCCCTACGAGCAGTACTTC | CASSLTDILPYEQYF
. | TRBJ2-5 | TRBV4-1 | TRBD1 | TGCGCCAGCAGCCAAAACCAGGGGGCCCAAGAGACCCAGTACTTC | CASSQNQGAQETQYF
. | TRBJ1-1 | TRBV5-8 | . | TGTGCCAGCAGCTTGGATGGGAGGGAAGCTTTCTTT | CASSLDGREAFF
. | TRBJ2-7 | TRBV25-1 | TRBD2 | TGTGCCAGCAGTTTGGGTCTAGCGGGGTACGAGCAGTACTTC | CASSLGLAGYEQYF
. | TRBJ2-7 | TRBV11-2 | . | TGTGCCAGCAGCCCAACGTTCGGACAGACCTACGAGCAGTACTTC | CASSPTFGQTYEQYF
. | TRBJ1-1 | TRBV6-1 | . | TGTGCCAGCAGTGATTCCTACAGGAACACTGAAGCTTTCTTT | CASSDSYRNTEAFF
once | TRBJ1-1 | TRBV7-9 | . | TGTGCCAGCAGCTCCCTCACTGAAGCTTTCTTT | CASSSLTEAFF
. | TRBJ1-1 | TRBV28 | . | TGTGCCAGCACCCTGGGGGGGGAACCTGAAGCTTTCTTT | CASTLGGEPEAFF
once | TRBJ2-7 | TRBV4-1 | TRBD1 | TGCGCCAGCAGCCAACTAGGACAGGGGGCCTACGAGCAGTACTTC | CASSQLGQGAYEQYF
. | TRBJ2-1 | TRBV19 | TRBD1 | TGTGCCAGTAGTCCCCAGGGGGCGAGTTGGAATGAGCAGTTCTTC | CASSPQGASWNEQFF
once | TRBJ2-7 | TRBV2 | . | TGTGCCAGCCTCGGGTCCGGGGGAAATTCCTACGAGCAGTACTTC | CASLGSGGNSYEQYF
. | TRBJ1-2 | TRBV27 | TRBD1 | TGTGCCAGCTCAGGCGCCTCCGGGACAGATGGCTACACCTTC | CASSGASGTDGYTF
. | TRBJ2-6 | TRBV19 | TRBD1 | TGTGCCAGTAGTATGGGACAGGGGGCTATGAAGTTGACCTCTGGGGCCAACGTCCTGACTTTC | CASSMGQGAMKLTSGANVLTF
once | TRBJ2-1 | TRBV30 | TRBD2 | TGTGCCTGGGCGGGGGGGCAGAACTCCTACAATGAGCAGTTCTTC | CAWAGGQNSYNEQFF
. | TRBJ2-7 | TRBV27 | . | TGTGCCAGCAGTTTTGCCCTTAGTCTCTCCTACGAGCAGTACTTC | CASSFALSLSYEQYF
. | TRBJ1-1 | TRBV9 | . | TGTGCCAGCAGCGTAGGGCCGGCAGGTCCCACTGAAGCTTTCTTT | CASSVGPAGPTEAFF
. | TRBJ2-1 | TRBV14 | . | TGTGCCAGCAGCCTTAAACGGGATTATCATGAGCAGTTCTTC | CASSLKRDYHEQFF
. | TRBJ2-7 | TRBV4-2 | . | TGTGCCAGCAGCCAAGGGCCCGGACCAGGGGCGGATAGGTACTTC | CASSQGPGPGADRYF
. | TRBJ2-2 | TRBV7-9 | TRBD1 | TGTGCCAGCAGATTCGGGGACGGACAGGGGGCCACCGGGGAGCTGTTTTTT | CASRFGDGQGATGELFF
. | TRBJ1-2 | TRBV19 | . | TGTGCCAGTAGTATCGGAGGGGTGGGTGGCTACACCTTC | CASSIGGVGGYTF
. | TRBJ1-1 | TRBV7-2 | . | TGTGCCAGCAGCTCACAGGAGGGTACTGAAGCTTTCTTT | CASSSQEGTEAFF
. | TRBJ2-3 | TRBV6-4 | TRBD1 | TGTGCCAGCAGTGACGGGACAGGGGGCACAGATACGCAGTATTTT | CASSDGTGGTDTQYF
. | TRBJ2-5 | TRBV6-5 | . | TGTGCCAGCAGTTACCAGAGGGATTCGCTGACCCAGTACTTC | CASSYQRDSLTQYF
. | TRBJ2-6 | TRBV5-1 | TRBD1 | TGCGCCAGCAGCGAGGGGACAGGTGAGAGTGGGGCCAACGTCCTGACTTTC | CASSEGTGESGANVLTF
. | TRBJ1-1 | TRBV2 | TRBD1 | TGTGCCAGCAGTTTTCCGACAGGGGCCACTGAAGCTTTCTTT | CASSFPTGATEAFF
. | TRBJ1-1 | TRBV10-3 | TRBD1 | TGTGCCATCAGTGAGGGGACAGGTGAAGCTTTCTTT | CAISEGTGEAFF
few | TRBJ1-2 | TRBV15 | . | TGTGCCACCAGCAGAGTGGGCAGCTATGGCTACACCTTC | CATSRVGSYGYTF
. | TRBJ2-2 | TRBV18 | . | TGTGCCAGCTCACCTACTACATCAGGGATCACCGGGGAGCTGTTTTTT | CASSPTTSGITGELFF
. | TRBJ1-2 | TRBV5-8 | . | TGTGCCAGCAGCCCAGTGTCACAGATCTATGGCTACACCTTC | CASSPVSQIYGYTF
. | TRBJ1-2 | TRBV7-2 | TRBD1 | TGTGCCAGCAGCTTAGCGGGGACAGGGACTAACCACTATGGCTACACCTTC | CASSLAGTGTNHYGYTF
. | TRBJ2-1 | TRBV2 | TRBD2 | TGTGCCAGCAGTTTAGCGGGGGGGCGTAATGAGCAGTTCTTC | CASSLAGGRNEQFF
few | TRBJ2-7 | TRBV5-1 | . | TGCGCCAGCAGCTTGGGGATTGGAGGGATGACCTACGAGCAGTACTTC | CASSLGIGGMTYEQYF
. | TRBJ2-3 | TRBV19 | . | TGTGCCAGTCAACCTCGCCAGGGGCGACAAGCAGATACGCAGTATTTT | CASQPRQGRQADTQYF
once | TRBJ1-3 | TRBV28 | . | TGTGCCAGCACGGCAGGGTCTGGAAACACCATATATTTT | CASTAGSGNTIYF
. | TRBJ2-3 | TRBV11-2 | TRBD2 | TGTGCCAGCAGCGGCTCGACTAGCGGGACCGGCACAGATACGCAGTATTTT | CASSGSTSGTGTDTQYF
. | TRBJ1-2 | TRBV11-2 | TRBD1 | TGTGCCAGCAGCTTAGGCAGGGGGCGCGGAGATGGCTACACCTTC | CASSLGRGRGDGYTF
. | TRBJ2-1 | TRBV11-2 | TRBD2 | TGTGCCAGCAGCCCTAGCGGGGGGCCCTACAATGAGCAGTTCTTC | CASSPSGGPYNEQFF
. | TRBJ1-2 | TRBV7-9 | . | TGTGCCAGCAGCTTCCAACCTAACCTAGGGGACTATGGCTACACCTTC | CASSFQPNLGDYGYTF
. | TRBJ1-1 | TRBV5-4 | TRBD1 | TGTGCCAGCAGACCCCGGACAGGCCCCAAAACTGAAGCTTTCTTT | CASRPRTGPKTEAFF
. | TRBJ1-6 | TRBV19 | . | TGTGCCAGTCAGATTGGAGCCGGTTCACCCCTCCACTTT | CASQIGAGSPLHF
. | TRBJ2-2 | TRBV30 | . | TGCGCCTGGAGCGTAATCACCGGGGAGCTGTTTTTT | CAWSVITGELFF
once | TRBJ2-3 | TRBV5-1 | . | TGCGCCAGCAGCTTGGAGGGGAAGAGGTCCCTAACTAGCACAGATACGCAGTATTTT | CASSLEGKRSLTSTDTQYF
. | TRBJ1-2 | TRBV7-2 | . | TGTGCCAGCAGCTTAGATGGATTGGAGGGAGGAGGCTACACCTTC | CASSLDGLEGGGYTF
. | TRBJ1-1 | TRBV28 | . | TGTGCCAGCAGCCCTCCGGGGACTGAAGCTTTCTTT | CASSPPGTEAFF
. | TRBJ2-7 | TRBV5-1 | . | TGCGCCAGCAGCTTGGGGGGACTTCCGGGCGAGCAGTACTTC | CASSLGGLPGEQYF
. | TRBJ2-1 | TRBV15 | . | TGTGCCACCAGCACCCGGAGGTACAATGAGCAGTTCTTC | CATSTRRYNEQFF
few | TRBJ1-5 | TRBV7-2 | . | TGTGCCAGCAGCTACAGAAACGGTCAGCCCCAGCATTTT | CASSYRNGQPQHF
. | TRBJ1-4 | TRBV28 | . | TGTGCCAGCAGTTTAGGGGGTCTGGGAGGGGTGTTTTTT | CASSLGGLGGVFF
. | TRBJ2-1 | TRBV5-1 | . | TGCGCCAGCAGCTTGACGCGGGGCTCGGACAATGAGCAGTTCTTC | CASSLTRGSDNEQFF
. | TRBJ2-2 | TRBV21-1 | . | TGTGCCAGCAGCAAAAGTGGATTGGGCAGGGATTACACCGGGGAGCTGTTTTTT | CASSKSGLGRDYTGELFF
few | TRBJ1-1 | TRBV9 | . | TGTGCCAGCAGCCCCGGACAAGGCAACACTGAAGCTTTCTTT | CASSPGQGNTEAFF
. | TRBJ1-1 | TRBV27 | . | TGTGCCAGCAGAATGCGGGCCGTTAGAGGGAACACTGAAGCTTTCTTT | CASRMRAVRGNTEAFF
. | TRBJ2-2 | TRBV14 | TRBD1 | TGTGCCAGCAGCCAACGACAGGGCTACACCGGGGAGCTGTTTTTT | CASSQRQGYTGELFF
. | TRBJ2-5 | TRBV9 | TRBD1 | TGTGCCAGCAGTGACAACCTAGAACAGGGGGCACGGGAGACCCAGTACTTC | CASSDNLEQGARETQYF
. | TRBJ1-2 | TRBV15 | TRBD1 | TGTGCCACCAGCAGAGAACAGGGGGCGCACTATGGCTACACCTTC | CATSREQGAHYGYTF
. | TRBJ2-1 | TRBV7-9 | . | TGTGCCAGCAGCTTAGCGTCCGTCGGTGAGCAGTTCTTC | CASSLASVGEQFF
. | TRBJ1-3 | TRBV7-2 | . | TGTGCCAGCAGCTTAACGCTCAGGATGAACTCTGGAAACACCATATATTTT | CASSLTLRMNSGNTIYF
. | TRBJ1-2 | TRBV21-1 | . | TGTGCCAGCAGCAAAAATCCGGGGAATGGCTACACCTTC | CASSKNPGNGYTF
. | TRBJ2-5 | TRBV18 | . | TGTGCCAGCTCACCCCCGGCGGGAGAGACCCAGTACTTC | CASSPPAGETQYF
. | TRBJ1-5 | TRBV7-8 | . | TGTGCCAGCAGCTTAGAGCGAAAGCAGCCCCAGCATTTT | CASSLERKQPQHF